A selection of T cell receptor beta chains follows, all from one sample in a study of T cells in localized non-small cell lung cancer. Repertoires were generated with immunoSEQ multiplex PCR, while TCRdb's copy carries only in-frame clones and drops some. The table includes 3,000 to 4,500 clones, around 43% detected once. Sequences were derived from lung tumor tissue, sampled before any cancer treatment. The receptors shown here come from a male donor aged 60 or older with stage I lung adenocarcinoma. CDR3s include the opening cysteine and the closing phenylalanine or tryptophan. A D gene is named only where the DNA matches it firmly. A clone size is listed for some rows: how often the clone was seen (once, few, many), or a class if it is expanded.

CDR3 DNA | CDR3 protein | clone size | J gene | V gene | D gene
TGTGCCTGGATCGGACGCGGGCTTTACAATGAGCAGTTCTTC | CAWIGRGLYNEQFF | . | TRBJ2-1 | TRBV30 | .
TGTGCCAGCAGTTTAGCCGGACCGATAGAGACCCAGTACTTC | CASSLAGPIETQYF | . | TRBJ2-5 | TRBV28 | .
TGTGCCAGCAGCGGGCACAGGGGTTTAGATACGCAGTATTTT | CASSGHRGLDTQYF | . | TRBJ2-3 | TRBV9 | TRBD1
TGTGCCAGCAGTTTATCACCCTCGAACTCTGGGGCCAACGTCCTGACTTTC | CASSLSPSNSGANVLTF | . | TRBJ2-6 | TRBV28 | .
TGTGCCAGCACACCGCGGACAGGAAGCACAGATACGCAGTATTTT | CASTPRTGSTDTQYF | . | TRBJ2-3 | TRBV25-1 | TRBD1
TGCGCCAGCAGCCAAGATCTTGGGAGCGGGGGCCTAACAGATACGCAGTATTTT | CASSQDLGSGGLTDTQYF | medium-sized | TRBJ2-3 | TRBV4-1 | TRBD2
TGTGCCAGCAGTTATAAGGTGCACCCTAGCACAGATACGCAGTATTTT | CASSYKVHPSTDTQYF | . | TRBJ2-3 | TRBV6-8 | .
TGTGCCAGTAGTAAGTCCAGGGATGCCTACGAGCAGTACTTC | CASSKSRDAYEQYF | once | TRBJ2-7 | TRBV19 | .
TGTGCCAGCAGTTACAGTGGGGAAGAGACCCAGTACTTC | CASSYSGEETQYF | . | TRBJ2-5 | TRBV6-8 | .
TGTGCCAGCTCACCTGGCGGGACAGGGGAATACGAGCAGTACTTC | CASSPGGTGEYEQYF | . | TRBJ2-7 | TRBV18 | TRBD1
TGTGCCAGCAGTTACGGGGTTAGCTCCTATAATTCACCCCTCCACTTT | CASSYGVSSYNSPLHF | once | TRBJ1-6 | TRBV6-8 | .
TGTGCCAGCAGTGAGTCGGGGAGCCAAAAACTGTTTTTT | CASSESGSQKLFF | few | TRBJ1-4 | TRBV6-7 | .
TGTGCCAGCAGTTCACAGGGCTTCTCTGGAAACACCATATATTTT | CASSSQGFSGNTIYF | . | TRBJ1-3 | TRBV6-8 | .
TGTGCCAGTAGTATATCCATGGTTGGCGAGCAGTACTTC | CASSISMVGEQYF | few | TRBJ2-7 | TRBV19 | .
TGTGCCAGCTCAGCCACAGGGGGCCACGAGCAGTACTTC | CASSATGGHEQYF | . | TRBJ2-7 | TRBV18 | TRBD1
TGTGCCAGCAGCTTAGCACCGGGACAGTCCCGCTCCTACAATGAGCAGTTCTTC | CASSLAPGQSRSYNEQFF | . | TRBJ2-1 | TRBV7-6 | TRBD1
TGTGCCAGTACCTCTGATGGCACAGATACGCAGTATTTT | CASTSDGTDTQYF | . | TRBJ2-3 | TRBV19 | .
TGTGCCAGCAGCCTTGACAGTACTGGAAACACCATATATTTT | CASSLDSTGNTIYF | few | TRBJ1-3 | TRBV11-3 | .
TGTGCCAGCAGTGAGATCCCAGGGACACTGTTTTTT | CASSEIPGTLFF | . | TRBJ1-4 | TRBV6-8 | .
TGTGCCACTCGGGACCCGGGATCACCCCTCCACTTT | CATRDPGSPLHF | few | TRBJ1-6 | TRBV6-8 | .
TGTGCCAGCAGCCACCTAGGCGGCAGGGATACGCAGTATTTT | CASSHLGGRDTQYF | few | TRBJ2-3 | TRBV9 | .
TGTGCCAGCAGCGTACGGACAGGGGCTGGAGAGACCCAGTACTTC | CASSVRTGAGETQYF | . | TRBJ2-5 | TRBV9 | TRBD1
TGTGCCTGGGGACAGGGGACGAGCTCTGGAAACACCATATATTTT | CAWGQGTSSGNTIYF | . | TRBJ1-3 | TRBV30 | TRBD1
TGTGCCGCAAAGTGGGGCTGCATAGCCAAAAACATTCAGTACTTC | CAAKWGCIAKNIQYF | . | TRBJ2-4 | TRBV19 | .
TGTGCCAGCTCACCCTCTCAGGGAAGGGGCACTGAAGCTTTCTTT | CASSPSQGRGTEAFF | . | TRBJ1-1 | TRBV18 | .
TGTGCCAGCAGCGCCCGTGCGGGGGCCACCATATATTTT | CASSARAGATIYF | medium-sized | TRBJ1-3 | TRBV9 | .
TGTGCCAGCAGTTACTCGGTAGATAATGGACAGCCCCAGCATTTT | CASSYSVDNGQPQHF | few | TRBJ1-5 | TRBV6-8 | .
TGTGCCAGCAGCTCACCCGGGACAGGGTACAATGAGCAGTTCTTC | CASSSPGTGYNEQFF | medium-sized | TRBJ2-1 | TRBV11-3 | TRBD1
TGTGCCAGTAGGGGGACAGGAGAAATAGCCAAAAACATTCAGTACTTC | CASRGTGEIAKNIQYF | . | TRBJ2-4 | TRBV19 | TRBD1
TGTGCCAGCAGCTTAAAAGGGTCAGGCACTGAAGCTTTCTTT | CASSLKGSGTEAFF | medium-sized | TRBJ1-1 | TRBV11-3 | .
TGTGCCAGCAGCCAAGATTACCGCGCCCGAGATACGCAGTATTTT | CASSQDYRARDTQYF | . | TRBJ2-3 | TRBV14 | .
TGCAGCGTTGGACAGGGAGGGGAGACCCAGTACTTC | CSVGQGGETQYF | . | TRBJ2-5 | TRBV29-1 | .
TGTGCCAGCAGTGGCAGGGGCACCGGGGAGCTGTTTTTT | CASSGRGTGELFF | . | TRBJ2-2 | TRBV25-1 | .
TGTGCCAGTAAAGTTGGACCCCTCCCGGGTGAGCAGTTCTTC | CASKVGPLPGEQFF | . | TRBJ2-1 | TRBV19 | .
TGTGCCAGTAACCCGAGGGGGGAGAGCACAGATACGCAGTATTTT | CASNPRGESTDTQYF | . | TRBJ2-3 | TRBV19 | .
TGTGCCAGCAGTTACGACAGGGCCCCTTATGGCTACACCTTC | CASSYDRAPYGYTF | . | TRBJ1-2 | TRBV6-8 | TRBD1